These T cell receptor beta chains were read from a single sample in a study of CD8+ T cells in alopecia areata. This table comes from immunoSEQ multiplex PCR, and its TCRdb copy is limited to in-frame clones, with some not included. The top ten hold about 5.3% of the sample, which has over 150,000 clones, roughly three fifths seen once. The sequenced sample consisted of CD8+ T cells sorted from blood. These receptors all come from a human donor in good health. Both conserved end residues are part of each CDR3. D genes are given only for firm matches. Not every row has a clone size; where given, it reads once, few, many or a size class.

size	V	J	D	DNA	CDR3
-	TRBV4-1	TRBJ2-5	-	TGCGCCAGCAGCCACTCCCCCCCCGGGGCAGAGACCCAGTACTTC	CASSHSPPGAETQYF
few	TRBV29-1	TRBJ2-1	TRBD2	TGCAGCGTCCAGGGCGGGGGGGAGAATGAGCAGTTCTTC	CSVQGGGENEQFF
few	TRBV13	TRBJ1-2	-	TGTGCCAGCAGTTCGACAGGAAACTATGGCTACACCTTC	CASSSTGNYGYTF
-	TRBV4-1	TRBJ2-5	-	TGCGCCAGCAGCCGCACGGGACTCCGAGAGACCCAGTACTTC	CASSRTGLRETQYF
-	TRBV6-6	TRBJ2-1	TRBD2	TGTGCCAGCATATACGGGCTAGCGGGGGGCAATGAGCAGTTCTTC	CASIYGLAGGNEQFF
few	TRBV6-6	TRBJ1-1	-	TGTGCCAGCAGTTTCGACAAGACTCAAGCTTTCTTT	CASSFDKTQAFF
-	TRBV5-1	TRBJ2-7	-	TGCGCCAGCAGTTTGACCTCCTACGAGCAGTACTTC	CASSLTSYEQYF
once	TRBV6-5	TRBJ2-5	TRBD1	TGTGCCAGCTCCAACAGGGGGTTTCGAGAGACCCAGTACTTC	CASSNRGFRETQYF
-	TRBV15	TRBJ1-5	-	TGTGCCACCAGCGAGGGGGGCGATGTCAAGCCCCAGCATTTT	CATSEGGDVKPQHF
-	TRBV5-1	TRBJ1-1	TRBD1	TGCGCCAGCAGCTGGGGACAGGCACTGAACACTGAAGCTTTCTTT	CASSWGQALNTEAFF
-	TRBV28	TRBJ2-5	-	TGTGCCAGCAGTCCACTCCAGGTTAGCGGAGAGACCCAGTACTTC	CASSPLQVSGETQYF
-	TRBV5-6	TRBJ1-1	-	TGTGCCAGCAGCATAGGAGGGGGTGAAGCTTTCTTT	CASSIGGGEAFF
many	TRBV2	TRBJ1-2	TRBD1	TGTGCCAGCATCGGACAGGCCTATGGCTACACCTTC	CASIGQAYGYTF
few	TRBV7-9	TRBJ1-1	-	TGTGCCAGCAGCTTACGGGGAGGGGACACTGAAGCTTTCTTT	CASSLRGGDTEAFF
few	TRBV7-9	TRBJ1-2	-	TGTGCCAGCAGCATGGACTATGGCTACACCTTC	CASSMDYGYTF
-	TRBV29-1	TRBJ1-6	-	TGCAGCCTCTCCCCGGCGGACGTTGAAACGGATTCACCCCTCCACTTT	CSLSPADVETDSPLHF
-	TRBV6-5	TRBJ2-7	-	TGTGCCAGCAGTTACGGTTCGGGAAGGCCCTCCTACGAGCAGTACTTC	CASSYGSGRPSYEQYF
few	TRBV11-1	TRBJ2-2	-	TGTGCCAGCAGCCTGCTAAACACCGGGGAGCTGTTTTTT	CASSLLNTGELFF
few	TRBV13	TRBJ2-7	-	TGTGCCAGCAGCTTAGGATCCTACGAGCAGTACTTC	CASSLGSYEQYF
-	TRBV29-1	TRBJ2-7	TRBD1	TGCAGCGTTGAAGAAATTCCACAGGGGATGAGCACCTACGAGCAGTACTTC	CSVEEIPQGMSTYEQYF
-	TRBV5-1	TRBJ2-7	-	TGCGCCAGCAGCTTTAATCGGGGAGACGAGCAGTACTTC	CASSFNRGDEQYF
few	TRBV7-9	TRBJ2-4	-	TGTGCCAGCAGCCTAGACAGTCACATTCAGTACTTC	CASSLDSHIQYF
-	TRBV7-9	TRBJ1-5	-	TGTGCCAGCAGCTCCGGAGGGGGGGCGCGGGAGCAGCCCCAGCATTTT	CASSSGGGAREQPQHF
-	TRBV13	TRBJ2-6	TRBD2	TGTGCCAGCAGCTTACGCGGGGGTAGCTCTGGGGCCAACGTCCTGACTTTC	CASSLRGGSSGANVLTF
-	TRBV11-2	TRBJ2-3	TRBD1	TGTGCCAGCAGTCCGCTCGGACAGGGGGGATTGAGCACAGATACGCAGTATTTT	CASSPLGQGGLSTDTQYF
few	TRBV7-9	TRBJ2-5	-	TGTGCCAGCAGCCCCCCCCATCAAGAGACCCAGTACTTC	CASSPPHQETQYF
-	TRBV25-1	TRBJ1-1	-	TGTGCCAGCATCCGGGACACAGAAAACACTGAAGCTTTCTTT	CASIRDTENTEAFF
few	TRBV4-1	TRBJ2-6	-	TGCGCCAGCAGCCTTGGGGGACGTGGGGGCTCTGGGGCCAACGTCCTGACTTTC	CASSLGGRGGSGANVLTF
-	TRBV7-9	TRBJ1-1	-	TGTGCCCCCGCCCCCTGGACGACTGAAGCTTTCTTT	CAPAPWTTEAFF
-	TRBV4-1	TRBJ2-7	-	TGCGCCAGCAGCTTACGGGTTTTGGGATACGAGCAGTACTTC	CASSLRVLGYEQYF
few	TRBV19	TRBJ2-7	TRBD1	TGTGCCAGTAGCCTGGACAGGGGATACGAGCAGTACTTC	CASSLDRGYEQYF
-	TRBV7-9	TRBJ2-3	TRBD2	TGTGCCAGCAGCCGAACGACTAGCGACCCCACAGATACGCAGTATTTT	CASSRTTSDPTDTQYF
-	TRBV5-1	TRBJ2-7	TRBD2	TGCGCCAGCAGCTCTAGCGGGGGCTACGAGCAGTACTTC	CASSSSGGYEQYF
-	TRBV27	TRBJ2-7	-	TGTGCCAGCAGTTTCGCGGCTAGCATCTACGAGCAGTACTTC	CASSFAASIYEQYF
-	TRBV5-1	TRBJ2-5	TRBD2	TGCGCCAGCAGCTTGGGACTAGCGGGGACCTGGGAAGAGACCCAGTACTTC	CASSLGLAGTWEETQYF
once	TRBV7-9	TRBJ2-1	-	TGTGCCAGCAGCTTACCAGCAGGTATAAATGAGCAGTTCTTC	CASSLPAGINEQFF
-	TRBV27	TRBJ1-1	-	TGTGCCAGCAGTTTCGGGGGGAGCCCTGAAGCTTTCTTT	CASSFGGSPEAFF
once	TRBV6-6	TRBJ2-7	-	TGTGCCAGCAGCCCCGACAGAGGGCGATTCTACGAGCAGTACTTC	CASSPDRGRFYEQYF
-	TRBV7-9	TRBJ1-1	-	TGTGCCAGCAGCTTCGGACCGGTTGAAGCTTTCTTT	CASSFGPVEAFF
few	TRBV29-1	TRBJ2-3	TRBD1	TGCAGCGTTGAGATTCCGGGGACAGGGGGCTTCACAGATACGCAGTATTTT	CSVEIPGTGGFTDTQYF
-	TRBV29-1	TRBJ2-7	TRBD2	TGCAGCGTTGGTAGCGGGGAATACGAGCAGTACTTC	CSVGSGEYEQYF
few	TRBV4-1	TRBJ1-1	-	TGCGCCAGCAGCCAAGTTGGAAACACTGAAGCTTTCTTT	CASSQVGNTEAFF
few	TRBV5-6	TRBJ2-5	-	TGTGCCAGCAGCTTGTCACTGGGCGCCCAAGAGACCCAGTACTTC	CASSLSLGAQETQYF
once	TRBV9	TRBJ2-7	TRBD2	TGTGCCAGCAGCATGGGACTAGCGGGGTTTGCCGAGCAGTACTTC	CASSMGLAGFAEQYF
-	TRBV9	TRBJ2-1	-	TGTGCCAGCAGTCTAAAAGCTCATGAGCAGTTCTTC	CASSLKAHEQFF
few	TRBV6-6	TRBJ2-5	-	TGTGCCAGCAGTTACGGGCAGGGCGCAGAGACCCAGTACTTC	CASSYGQGAETQYF
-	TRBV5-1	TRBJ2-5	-	TGCGCCAGCAGCCCCCGACAGGGAGGGAGCCAAGAGACCCAGTACTTC	CASSPRQGGSQETQYF
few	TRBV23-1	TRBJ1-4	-	TGCGCCAGCACCGGGACGTCTAATGAAAAACTGTTTTTT	CASTGTSNEKLFF
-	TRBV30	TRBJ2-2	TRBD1	TGTGCCTGGAGTGTGGGCGGGACAGGGTCGGAGCTGTTTTTT	CAWSVGGTGSELFF
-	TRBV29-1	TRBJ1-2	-	TGCAGCGTTGAAGAGTTTACGGGGGCGACAGGCTACACCTTC	CSVEEFTGATGYTF
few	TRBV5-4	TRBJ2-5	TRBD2	TGTGCCAGCAGCTTGAGGGGACTAGGTCAAGAGACCCAGTACTTC	CASSLRGLGQETQYF
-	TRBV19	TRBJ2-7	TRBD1	TGTGCCAGTAGTGTGGACAGGCCGGCCTACGAGCAGTACTTC	CASSVDRPAYEQYF
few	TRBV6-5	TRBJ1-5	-	TGTGCCAGCAGCGTCAAGGGGCTCAGCAATCAGCCCCAGCATTTT	CASSVKGLSNQPQHF
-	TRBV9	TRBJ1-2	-	TGTGCCAGCAGCGAGGCGGGATCGGATGGCTACACCTTC	CASSEAGSDGYTF
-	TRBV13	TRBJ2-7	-	TGTGCCAGCAGCTTACTATCAGGCTCCTACGAGCAGTACTTC	CASSLLSGSYEQYF
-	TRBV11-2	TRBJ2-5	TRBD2	TGTGCCAGCAGCTTGCGGGGGGACTTCCAAGAGACCCAGTACTTC	CASSLRGDFQETQYF
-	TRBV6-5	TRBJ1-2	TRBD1	TGTGCCAGCACCCATTCAGGGGGTGGCTATGGCTACACCTTC	CASTHSGGGYGYTF
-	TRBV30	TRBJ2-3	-	TGTGCCTGGAGTGCAGGGGTTAGCACAGATACGCAGTATTTT	CAWSAGVSTDTQYF